This T cell receptor beta chain was observed in a study of cytomegalovirus exposure and HLA in healthy donors. This CDR3 region has 14 residues. Per germline, CDR1 GTSNPN and CDR2 SVGIG (reference sequence). Trimming left V 0 bases short and J 2 bases short, with 11 bases between. The primer mix had 60 Vbeta and 13 Jbeta primers. Sequenced by immunoSEQ multiplex PCR; TCRdb stores in-frame clones only, minus some. The table shows about 130,000 clones, with roughly 74% occurring only once. This clone has more than one count but fewer than ten. The source is a woman aged 50 to 60 in good health and CMV-seropositive. The sample was PBMCs. The chain carries TRBV30 and TRBJ2-7, with unresolved D. In DNA form, the CDR3 reads TGTGCCTGGAGTGTCGAGAGGTATGCCTACGAGCAGTACTTC. This encodes CAWSVERYAYEQYF.